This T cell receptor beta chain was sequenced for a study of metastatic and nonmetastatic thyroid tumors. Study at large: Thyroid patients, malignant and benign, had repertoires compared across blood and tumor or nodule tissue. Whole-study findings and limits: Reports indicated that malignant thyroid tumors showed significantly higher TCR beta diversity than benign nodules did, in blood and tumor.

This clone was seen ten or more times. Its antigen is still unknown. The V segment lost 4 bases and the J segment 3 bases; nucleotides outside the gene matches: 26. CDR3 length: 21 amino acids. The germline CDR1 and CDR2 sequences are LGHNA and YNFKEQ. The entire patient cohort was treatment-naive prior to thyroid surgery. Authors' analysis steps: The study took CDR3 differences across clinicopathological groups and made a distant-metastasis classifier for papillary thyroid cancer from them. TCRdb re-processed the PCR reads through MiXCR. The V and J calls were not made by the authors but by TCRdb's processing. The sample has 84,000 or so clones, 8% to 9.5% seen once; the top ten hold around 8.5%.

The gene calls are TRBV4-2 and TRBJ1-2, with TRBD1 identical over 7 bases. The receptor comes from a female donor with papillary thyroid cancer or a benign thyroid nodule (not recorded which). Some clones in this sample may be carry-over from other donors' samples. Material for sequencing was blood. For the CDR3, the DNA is TGTGCCAGCAGCCGAGTAGTCGGCCGTCTGGGACAGAATTTTGGTGACTATGGCTACACCTTC. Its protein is CASSRVVGRLGQNFGDYGYTF.